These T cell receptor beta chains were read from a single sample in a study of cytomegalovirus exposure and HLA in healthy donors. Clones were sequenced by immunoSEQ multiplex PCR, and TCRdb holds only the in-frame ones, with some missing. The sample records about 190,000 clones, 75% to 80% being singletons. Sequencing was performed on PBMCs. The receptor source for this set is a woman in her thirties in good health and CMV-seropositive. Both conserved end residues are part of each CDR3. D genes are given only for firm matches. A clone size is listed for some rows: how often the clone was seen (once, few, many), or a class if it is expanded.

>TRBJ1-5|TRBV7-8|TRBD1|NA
TGTGCCAGCAGCTTAGTAGCTAGACAGGGGAGCAGGCAGCCCCAGCATTTT
CASSLVARQGSRQPQHF
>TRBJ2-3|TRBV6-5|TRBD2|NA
TGTGCCAGCAGTTATGGACTAGCGGCTAGCACAGATACGCAGTATTTT
CASSYGLAASTDTQYF
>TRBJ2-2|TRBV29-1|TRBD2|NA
TGCAGCGTGAAATCTAGCGGGAGCATCGGGGAGCTGTTTTTT
CSVKSSGSIGELFF
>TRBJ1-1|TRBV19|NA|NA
TGTGCCAGTAGTGAGACGGGAAGGACCACTGAAGCTTTCTTT
CASSETGRTTEAFF
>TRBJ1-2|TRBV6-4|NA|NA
TGTGCCAGCAGGGGGGACACCCTGGGCTACACCTTC
CASRGDTLGYTF
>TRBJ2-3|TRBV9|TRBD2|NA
TGTGCCAGCAGCCACACCGGGACTAGTTATTCCTTT
CASSHTGTSYSF
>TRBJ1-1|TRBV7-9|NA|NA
TGTGCCAGCAGCCTGGGCCGGGGGAACACTGAAGCTTTCTTT
CASSLGRGNTEAFF
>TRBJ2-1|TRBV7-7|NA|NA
TGTGCCAGCAGCGTTGGACTGCCGAGCTCCTACAATGAGCAGTTCTTC
CASSVGLPSSYNEQFF
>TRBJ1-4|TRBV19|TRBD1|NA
TGTGCCAGTAGCCTCAACCGGGACAGGGATGAAAAACTGTTTTTT
CASSLNRDRDEKLFF
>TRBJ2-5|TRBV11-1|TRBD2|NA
TGTGCCAGCAGCTCAGAAGCGGGAGTGTTGGAGACCCAGTACTTC
CASSSEAGVLETQYF
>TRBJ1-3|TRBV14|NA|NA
TGTGCCAGCAGGGACTCGTCTGGAAACACCATATATTTT
CASRDSSGNTIYF
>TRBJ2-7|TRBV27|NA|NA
TGTGCCAGCAGCCCCAGTGCCGCCTACGAGCAGTACTTC
CASSPSAAYEQYF
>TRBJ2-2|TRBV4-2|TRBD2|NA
TGTGCCAGCAGCCAGGTAGCGGGAGTGGGTACCGGGGAGCTGTTTTTT
CASSQVAGVGTGELFF
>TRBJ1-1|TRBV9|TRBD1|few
TGTGCCAGCAGCGCCCGGGACAGAATGAACACTGAAGCTTTCTTT
CASSARDRMNTEAFF
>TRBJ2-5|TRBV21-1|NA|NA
TGTGCCAGCAGCAGGGGCAGTCTCCAAGAGACCCAGTACTTC
CASSRGSLQETQYF
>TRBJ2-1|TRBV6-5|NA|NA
TGTGCCAGCAGTTCCTTAAGAGGCAATGAGCAGTTCTTC
CASSSLRGNEQFF
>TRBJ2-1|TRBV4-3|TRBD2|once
TGCGCCAGCAGCCAAACATTGACTAGCGGGGTCTACAATGAGCAGTTCTTC
CASSQTLTSGVYNEQFF
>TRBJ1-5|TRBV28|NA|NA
TGTGCCAGCAGTTTGCATTCAGGGGCTCAGTCCCAGCATTTT
CASSLHSGAQSQHF
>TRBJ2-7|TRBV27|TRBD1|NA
TGTGCCAGCAGTACGAAGATCCCGGGACAGGGGGACTGGAATCCCTACGAGCAGTACTTC
CASSTKIPGQGDWNPYEQYF
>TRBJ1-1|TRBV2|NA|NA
TGTGCCAGCAGGCTGGAGGGAGGGAACACTGAAGCTTTCTTT
CASRLEGGNTEAFF
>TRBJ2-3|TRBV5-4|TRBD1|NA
TGTGCCAGCAGCTTGTTCGGACAGGGTGTAACAGATACGCAGTATTTT
CASSLFGQGVTDTQYF
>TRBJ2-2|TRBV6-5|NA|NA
TGTGCCAGCAGTTTTTCGGCCAGCGCGAACACCGGGGAGCTGTTTTTT
CASSFSASANTGELFF
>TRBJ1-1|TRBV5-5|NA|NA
TGTGCCAGCAGCTCTTCAGGACAGATAAACACTGAAGCTTTCTTT
CASSSSGQINTEAFF
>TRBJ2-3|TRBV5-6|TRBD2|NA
TGTGCCAGCAGCTTCGGACTAGCGGGGGCAGGAGATACGCAGTATTTT
CASSFGLAGAGDTQYF
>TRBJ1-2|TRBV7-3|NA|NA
TGTGCCAGCAGCTTAACGAAGGGGGTTGGCTACACCTTC
CASSLTKGVGYTF
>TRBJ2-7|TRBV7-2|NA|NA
TGTGCCAGCAGCTTAACGCAGGGGAGCTCCTACGAGCAGTACTTC
CASSLTQGSSYEQYF
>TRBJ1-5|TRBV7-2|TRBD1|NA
TGTGCCAGCAGCCCCTACAGGGGGAGCAATCAGCCCCAGCATTTT
CASSPYRGSNQPQHF
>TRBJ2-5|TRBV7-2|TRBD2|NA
TGTGCCAGCAGCTTAGCAGTGGGGGGGGAGACCCAGTACTTC
CASSLAVGGETQYF
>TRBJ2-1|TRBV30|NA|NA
TGTGCCTGGACAGGGTACGGTGAGCAGTTCTTC
CAWTGYGEQFF
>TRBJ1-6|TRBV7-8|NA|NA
TGTGCCAGCAGCTTAGTGGACAGATTGAGCTCCTATAATTCACCCCTCCACTTT
CASSLVDRLSSYNSPLHF
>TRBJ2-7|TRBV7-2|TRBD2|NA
TGTGCCAGCAGCATAAGGACTAGCGCTATCCACGAGCAGTACTTC
CASSIRTSAIHEQYF
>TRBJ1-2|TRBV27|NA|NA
TGTGCCAGCAGTTCCACCCCACACAGAGCAAACTATGGCTACACCTTC
CASSSTPHRANYGYTF
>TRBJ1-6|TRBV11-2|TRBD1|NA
TGTGCCAGCAGCAAAAACCCGGGACAGCAAAATTCACCCCTCCACTTT
CASSKNPGQQNSPLHF